This T cell receptor beta chain was recorded in a study of blood T cells in healthy people across ages. This clonotype was seen repeatedly, ten times or more. No antigen is known for it. Study outcomes and limitations: Long-lived donors had more naive CD4+ cells and higher diversity than aged donors.

A second 7 to 11 cycle PCR used barcoded and J-beta primers. TCRdb reprocessed the 5' RACE reads via MiXCR and lists one record per CDR3 protein. The table shows around 1.5 million distinct CDR3 sequences, with roughly 32% occurring only once. The receptor comes from a woman younger than 45 in good health. Sequenced: blood.

The CDR3 is CASSTLRTQYF. The CDR3 region has the DNA TGTGCCAGCAGTACCCTGCGGACCCAGTACTTC. V gene TRBV6-2 or TRBV6-3 combines with J gene TRBJ2-5; no clear D gene. The germline CDR1 and CDR2 sequences are MNHEY and SVGEGT. Trimming cost V 5 bases and J 7 bases, with 8 bases left between them. The CDR3 extends over 11 amino acids.